These 13 T cell receptor beta chains share one sample of origin, sequenced in a study of cytomegalovirus exposure and HLA in healthy donors. Vbeta (60) and Jbeta (13) primers were used in the PCR. The method was immunoSEQ multiplex PCR; TCRdb's version includes in-frame clones alone and lacks a portion of them. The sample lists 180,000 or so clones; around 75% were seen once. The sequenced sample was PBMCs. The origin of the receptors is a middle-aged woman in good health and CMV-seropositive.

V and J are TRBV28 and TRBJ1-3; no firm D call. The CDR3 length is 14 residues. The V end lost 7 bases, the J end lost 4 bases, and 14 bases lay between the germline ends. Germline V gene lookup returns CDR1 MDHEN and CDR2 SYDVKM. CDR3 in amino acids: CASTPHRPGNTIYF. The CDR3 bases are TGTGCCAGCACCCCGCACAGACCGGGAAACACCATATATTTT. Together with reference TRBV28 and TRBJ1-3, the CDR3 gives the full variable domain: DVKVTQSSRYLVKRTGEKVFLECVQDMDHENMFWYRQDPGLGLRLIYFSYDVKMKEKGDIPEGYSVSREKKERFSLILESASTNQTSMYLCASTPHRPGNTIYFGEGSWLTVV.

This chain joins TRBV27 and TRBJ2-7; maybe TRBD1 (5 bases). The CDR3 totals 15 residues. Trimming removed 2 bases at V and 3 bases at J, with 14 bases between. Germline values: CDR1 MNHEY, CDR2 SMNVEV (reference sequence). CDR3 region: CASSLSQGWIYEQYF. In DNA form, the CDR3 reads TGTGCCAGCAGTTTAAGTCAGGGTTGGATCTACGAGCAGTACTTC.

The chain recombines TRBV21-1 with TRBJ2-1; whether TRBD2, the table's D call, matches the DNA was not checked. TRBV21-1 is a known pseudogene. There are 19 residues in the CDR3. CDR3 DNA: TGTGCCAGCAGCAAAGACGTGGCTAGCGGGAGGTGGGACGGCAATGAGCAGTTCTTC. Its protein is CASSKDVASGRWDGNEQFF.

As concerns this clone: The sample carries other DNA sequences with the same CDR3. The gene calls are TRBV28 and TRBJ1-2, with 8 bases that match TRBD1. CDR1 is MDHEN, CDR2 SYDVKM, per germline. The CDR3 covers 14 residues. J was trimmed by 5 bases and V by 3 bases; bases with no gene match: 5. For the CDR3, the DNA is TGTGCCAGCAGTTTGGGGACAGGCGGGTATGGCTACACCTTC. Its translation: CASSLGTGGYGYTF.

This chain links TRBV5-5 with TRBJ1-5, with D possibly TRBD1 on 6 matching bases. The germline V gene encodes CDR1 SGHKS and CDR2 YYEKEE (reference sequence). The CDR3 extends over 13 amino acids. V was clipped by 0 bases and J by 5 bases, with 6 bases between them. The CDR3 DNA reads TGTGCCAGCAGCTTGGCAGGGGATCAGCCCCAGCATTTT. The encoded protein is CASSLAGDQPQHF.

This chain links TRBV19 with TRBJ1-2; D is perhaps TRBD1 (5 bases). The V end was cut by 11 bases, the J end by 5 bases, with 12 bases between. Germline V gene lookup returns CDR1 LNHDA and CDR2 SQIVND (reference sequence). This CDR3 spans 11 amino acids. DNA of the CDR3: TGTGCCGGCCAGGGAGGGTATGGCTACACCTTC. It is translated as CAGQGGYGYTF.

The chain uses TRBV5-1 and TRBJ2-1, with TRBD2 matching over 8 bases. Germline CDR1 is SGHRS and CDR2 is YFSETQ. The V gene end was trimmed by 3 bases and the J gene end by 3 bases; junction bases not matched to a gene: 11. This CDR3 region has 17 residues. The CDR3 nucleotides read TGCGCCAGCAGCTCGGGCCAGCGGGAGCGGGTCTACAATGAGCAGTTCTTC. Amino acids: CASSSGQRERVYNEQFF.

The V and J genes are TRBV6-5 and TRBJ2-7; tentative D call: TRBD2 (5 bases). Between the trimmed V and J ends, which lost 4 bases and 2 bases, there was a span of 15 bases. The CDR3 runs 15 residues. Germline lookup yields CDR1 MNHEY and CDR2 SVGAGI. The CDR3 protein is CASSSPRLRTYEQYF. CDR3 sequence (DNA): TGTGCCAGCAGTTCTCCCCGACTACGTACCTACGAGCAGTACTTC.

V gene TRBV5-1 combines with J gene TRBJ2-5; D is possibly TRBD2 (6 bases). The J call may not be correct, given that the DNA end is closer to TRBJ2-7. The CDR3 spans 15 residues. Germline CDR1 SGHRS, CDR2 YFSETQ. The CDR3 protein is CASSLVAASPYEQYF. The CDR3 bases are TGCGCCAGCAGCTTGGTAGCGGCTTCCCCCTACGAGCAGTACTTC.

This chain connects TRBV19 to TRBJ1-2; D is undetermined. The CDR3 extends over 14 amino acids. V lost 5 bases and J 4 bases, leaving 14 bases between the germline ends. Germline CDR1 reads LNHDA; CDR2 reads SQIVND (reference sequence). The CDR3 region is CASSEVGAGYGYTF. CDR3 DNA sequence: TGTGCCAGTAGTGAAGTGGGCGCGGGCTATGGCTACACCTTC.

This CDR3 reads CSARLASEVADTQYF. CDR3 nucleotide sequence: TGCAGCGCCCGACTAGCGTCGGAGGTAGCAGATACGCAGTATTTT. The gene calls are TRBV29-1 and TRBJ2-3; 8 bases match TRBD2. The CDR3 spans 15 residues. V lost 7 bases to trimming and J lost 4 bases; unmatched junction nucleotides: 13. Germline V gene lookup returns CDR1 SQVTM and CDR2 ANQGSEA.

This clone was counted a few times. This sequence joins TRBV29-1 and TRBJ2-1; D is unclear. This CDR3 contains 9 residues. In germline, CDR1 is SQVTM, CDR2 ANQGSEA. Deletions cut 4 bases from V and 10 bases from J, with 5 bases between. CDR3 bases: TGCAGCGTTGGAACAGAGCAGTTCTTC. Translation gives CSVGTEQFF.

This sequence joins TRBV6-5 and TRBJ2-3; D gene unclear. V shed 5 bases and J shed 1 base, with 13 bases lying between them. The CDR3 totals 15 residues. CDR1 MNHEY and CDR2 SVGAGI come from the germline V gene. The CDR3 loop reads CASSRSRPGTDTQYF. CDR3 in DNA: TGTGCCAGCAGTAGATCGAGGCCTGGCACAGATACGCAGTATTTT.